This T cell receptor (beta chain) was profiled in a study of PD-1 blockade in mismatch repair-deficient tumors. Mismatch repair deficiency was confirmed in all patients, by PCR or immunohistochemistry. CDR1 KGHSH and CDR2 LQKENI come from the germline V gene. This CDR3 contains 16 residues. The V and J ends lost 3 bases and 8 bases, in that order; junction bases with no gene match: 10. Findings of the study overall: Rapid post-treatment expansion, then contraction, generally preceding radiologic response, marked tumor-resident clones.

Worth noting for this clone: Its antigen is as yet unknown.

Repertoires were generated with immunoSEQ multiplex PCR, while TCRdb's copy carries only in-frame clones and drops some. The sample lists approximately 110,000 clones, around three quarters occurring once. V is TRBV18 and J is TRBJ2-1; 10 bases are a match to TRBD2. The sample here was peripheral blood, taken more than 58 weeks after starting pembrolizumab. The origin of this receptor is an adult with mismatch repair-deficient cancer. DNA for the CDR3: TGTGCCAGCTCACCGGTTTCGGCTAGCGGGAGCCATGAGCAGTTCTTC. It translates to CASSPVSASGSHEQFF.